This T cell receptor (beta chain) was recovered during a study of CD8 T cells in ankylosing spondylitis. The authors made TCR beta libraries by quantitative 5'-RACE with molecular barcodes. Each CDR3 protein is one row after TCRdb ran MiXCR on the 5' RACE reads. The data contain a few hundred thousand distinct CDR3 sequences, roughly 20% of them seen just once; the ten biggest clones take up 3.5%. Study-wide results and limits: Relatively rare in peripheral blood, disease-linked clones were also CD8+. Reportedly, significant enrichment of disease-linked clones occurred in matched ankylosing spondylitis synovial fluid. Certain motif variants had earlier appeared in reactive arthritis synovial fluid and blood.

Concerning this clonotype itself: Its antigen is unidentified.

Material for sequencing was blood, either unsorted or a sorted T cell fraction (not recorded which). This TCR came from a female donor with ankylosing spondylitis or in good health (not recorded which).

For the CDR3, the DNA is TGTGCCAGTAGCTACATCGGTGGAGAGACCCAGTACTTC. This translates into CASSYIGGETQYF. The rearrangement joins TRBV19 to TRBJ2-5; D not certain. Trimming cost V 6 bases and J 4 bases, with 12 bases left between them. Germline V gives CDR1 LNHDA, CDR2 SQIVND (reference sequence). The CDR3 totals 13 residues.